This TCR beta chain was documented in a study of cytomegalovirus exposure and HLA in healthy donors. Study-wide findings and caveats: One variant, a missense change in DCLRE1C, was linked in a later analysis to TCR beta V- and J-gene trimming.

Germline CDR1 is SQVTM and CDR2 is ANQGSEA. The CDR3 sequence is 15 residues long. Deletions cut 0 bases from V and 4 bases from J, with 13 bases between. The PCR ran on 60 Vbeta and 13 Jbeta primers. Generated by immunoSEQ multiplex PCR, the TCRdb table keeps only in-frame clones and is missing some. The table shows approximately 150,000 clones, with roughly 75% occurring only once. To note about this clone: The antigen remains undetermined. This same CDR3 is encoded by further DNA sequences in the sample.

The chain links TRBV29-1 to TRBJ2-1, with TRBD2 as a possible D gene (6 bases). This receptor was identified in a male donor in good health and CMV-seronegative. Sequenced input: PBMCs. The CDR3, as DNA: TGCAGCGTTGAAGATCGCGGGGACTCGTACAATGAGCAGTTCTTC. Translating gives CSVEDRGDSYNEQFF.